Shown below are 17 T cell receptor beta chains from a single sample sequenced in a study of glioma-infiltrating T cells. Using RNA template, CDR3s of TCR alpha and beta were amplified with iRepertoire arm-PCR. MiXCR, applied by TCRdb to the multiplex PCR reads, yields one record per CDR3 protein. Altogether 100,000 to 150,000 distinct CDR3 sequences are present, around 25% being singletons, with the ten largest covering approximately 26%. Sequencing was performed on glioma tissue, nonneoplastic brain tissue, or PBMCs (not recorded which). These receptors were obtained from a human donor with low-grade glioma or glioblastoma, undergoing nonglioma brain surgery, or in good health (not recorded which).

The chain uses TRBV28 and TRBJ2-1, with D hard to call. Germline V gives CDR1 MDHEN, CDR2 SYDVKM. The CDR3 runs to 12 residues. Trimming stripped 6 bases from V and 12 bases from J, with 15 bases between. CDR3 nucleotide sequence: TGTGCCAGCAGCCCAGTCCTCGGAATGCAGTTCTTC. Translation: CASSPVLGMQFF.

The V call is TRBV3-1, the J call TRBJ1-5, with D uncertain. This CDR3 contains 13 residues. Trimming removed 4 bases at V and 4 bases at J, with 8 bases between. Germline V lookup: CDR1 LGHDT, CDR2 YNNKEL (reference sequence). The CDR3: CASSRVGNQPQHF. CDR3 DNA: TGTGCCAGCAGCCGAGTAGGGAATCAGCCCCAGCATTTT.

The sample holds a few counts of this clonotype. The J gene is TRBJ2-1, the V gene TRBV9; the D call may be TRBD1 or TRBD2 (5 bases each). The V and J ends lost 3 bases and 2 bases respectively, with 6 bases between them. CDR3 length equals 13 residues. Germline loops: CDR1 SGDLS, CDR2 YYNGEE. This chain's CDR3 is CASSGDAYNEQFF. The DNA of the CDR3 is TGTGCCAGCAGCGGGGACGCCTACAATGAGCAGTTCTTC.

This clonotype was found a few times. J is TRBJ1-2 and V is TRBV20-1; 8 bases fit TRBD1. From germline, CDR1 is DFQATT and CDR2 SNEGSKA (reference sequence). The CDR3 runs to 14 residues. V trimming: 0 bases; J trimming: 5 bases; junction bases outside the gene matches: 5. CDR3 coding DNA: TGCAGTGCTAGAGAAGGACAGGGTCGATATGGCTACACCTTC. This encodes CSAREGQGRYGYTF.

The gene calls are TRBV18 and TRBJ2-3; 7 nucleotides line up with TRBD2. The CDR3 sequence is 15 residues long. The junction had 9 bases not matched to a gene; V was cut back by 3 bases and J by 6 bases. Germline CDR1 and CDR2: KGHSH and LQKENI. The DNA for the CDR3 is TGTGCCAGCTCACCTATAGCGGGCCGCAGGGATACGCAGTATTTT. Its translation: CASSPIAGRRDTQYF.

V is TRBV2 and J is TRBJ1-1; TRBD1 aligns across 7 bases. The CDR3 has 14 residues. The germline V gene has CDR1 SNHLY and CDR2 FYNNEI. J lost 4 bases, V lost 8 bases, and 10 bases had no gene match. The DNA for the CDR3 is TGTGCCAGCCTAAGGGGGCAGGGAAGCACTGAAGCTTTCTTT. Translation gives CASLRGQGSTEAFF.

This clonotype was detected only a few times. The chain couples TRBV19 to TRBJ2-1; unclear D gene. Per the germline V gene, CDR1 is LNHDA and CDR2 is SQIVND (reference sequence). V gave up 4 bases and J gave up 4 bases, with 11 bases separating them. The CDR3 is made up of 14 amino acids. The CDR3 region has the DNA TGTGCCAGTAGTAGGCTAGAGGTTTACAATGAGCAGTTCTTC. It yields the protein CASSRLEVYNEQFF.

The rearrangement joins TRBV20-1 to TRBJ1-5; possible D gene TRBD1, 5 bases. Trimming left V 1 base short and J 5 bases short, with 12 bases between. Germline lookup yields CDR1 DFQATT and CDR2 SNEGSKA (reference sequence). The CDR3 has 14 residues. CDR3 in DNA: TGCAGTGCTAGAGGGGCAGGGCCTGATCAGCCCCAGCATTTT. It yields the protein CSARGAGPDQPQHF.

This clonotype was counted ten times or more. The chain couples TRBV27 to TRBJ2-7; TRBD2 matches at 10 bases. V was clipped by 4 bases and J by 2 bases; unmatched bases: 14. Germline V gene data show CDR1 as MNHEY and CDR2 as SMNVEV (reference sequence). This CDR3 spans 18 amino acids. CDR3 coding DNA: TGTGCCAGCAGTTCGGCCAACCCCACTAGCGGGGAACCCTACGAGCAGTACGTC. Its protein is CASSSANPTSGEPYEQYV.

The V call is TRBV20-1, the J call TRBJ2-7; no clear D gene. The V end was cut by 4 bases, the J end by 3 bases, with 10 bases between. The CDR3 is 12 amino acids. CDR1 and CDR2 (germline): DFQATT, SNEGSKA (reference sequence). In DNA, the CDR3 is TGCAGTGCTACCTATAAGGGCTACGAGCAGTACGTC. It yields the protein CSATYKGYEQYV.

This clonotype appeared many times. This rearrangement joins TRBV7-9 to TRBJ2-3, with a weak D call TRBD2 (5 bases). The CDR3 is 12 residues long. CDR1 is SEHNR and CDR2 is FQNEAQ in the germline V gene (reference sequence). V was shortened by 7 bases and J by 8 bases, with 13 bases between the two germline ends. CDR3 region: CASTDEGSTQYF. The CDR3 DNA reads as TGTGCCAGCACCGATGAGGGTAGTACGCAGTATTTT. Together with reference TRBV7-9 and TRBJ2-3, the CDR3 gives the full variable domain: DTGVSQNPRHKITKRGQNVTFRCDPISEHNRLYWYRQTLGQGPEFLTYFQNEAQLEKSRLLSDRFSAERPKGSFSTLEIQRTEQGDSAMYLCASTDEGSTQYFGPGTRLTVL.

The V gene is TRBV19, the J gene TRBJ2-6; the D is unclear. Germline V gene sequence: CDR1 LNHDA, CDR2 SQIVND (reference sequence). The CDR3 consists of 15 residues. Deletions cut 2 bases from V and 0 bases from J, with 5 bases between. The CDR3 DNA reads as TGTGCCAGTAGTATAACCAGCTCTGGGGCCAACGTCCTGACTTTC. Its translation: CASSITSSGANVLTF.

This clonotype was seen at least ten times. The CDR3 loop reads CSASSGQSNSPLHF. CDR3 coding DNA: TGCAGTGCTAGCTCGGGACAGTCCAATTCACCCCTCCACTTT. The chain uses TRBV20-1 and TRBJ1-6; 7 positions agree with TRBD1. CDR1 is DFQATT and CDR2 is SNEGSKA in the germline V gene (reference sequence). The CDR3 spans 14 residues. Trimming removed 3 bases from V and 7 bases from J; junction bases left unmatched: 6.

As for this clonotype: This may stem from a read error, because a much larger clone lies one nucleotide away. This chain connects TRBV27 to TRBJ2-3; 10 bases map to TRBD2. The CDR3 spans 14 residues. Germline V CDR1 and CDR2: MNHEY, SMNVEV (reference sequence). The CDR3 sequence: CTTGLAAITDTQYF. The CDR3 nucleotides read TGTACCACCGGACTAGCGGCGATCACAGATACGCAGTATTTT.

The CDR3 region has the DNA TGTGCCACCAGCAGGGAGGGAGTCTACGAGCAGTACGTC. Residues: CATSREGVYEQYV. V and J are TRBV15 and TRBJ2-7, with TRBD2 as a possible D gene (6 bases). CDR1 and CDR2 from the germline V gene are LNHNV and YYDKDF (reference sequence). There are 13 residues in the CDR3. Trimming removed 3 bases from V and 3 bases from J, with 9 bases in between.

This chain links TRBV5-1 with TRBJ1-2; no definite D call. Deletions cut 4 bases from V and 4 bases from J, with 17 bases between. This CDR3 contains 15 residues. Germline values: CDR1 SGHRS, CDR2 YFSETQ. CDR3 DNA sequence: TGCGCCAGCAGCCTTTCTGCAGGTGAGCCCTATGGCTACACCTTC. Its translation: CASSLSAGEPYGYTF.

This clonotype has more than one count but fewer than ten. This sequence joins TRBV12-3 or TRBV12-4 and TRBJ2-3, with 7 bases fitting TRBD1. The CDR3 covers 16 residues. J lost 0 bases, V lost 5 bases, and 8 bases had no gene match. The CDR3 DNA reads TGTGCCAGCAGTCCGAGACAGGGAAAGAGCACAGATACGCAGTATTTT. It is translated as CASSPRQGKSTDTQYF.